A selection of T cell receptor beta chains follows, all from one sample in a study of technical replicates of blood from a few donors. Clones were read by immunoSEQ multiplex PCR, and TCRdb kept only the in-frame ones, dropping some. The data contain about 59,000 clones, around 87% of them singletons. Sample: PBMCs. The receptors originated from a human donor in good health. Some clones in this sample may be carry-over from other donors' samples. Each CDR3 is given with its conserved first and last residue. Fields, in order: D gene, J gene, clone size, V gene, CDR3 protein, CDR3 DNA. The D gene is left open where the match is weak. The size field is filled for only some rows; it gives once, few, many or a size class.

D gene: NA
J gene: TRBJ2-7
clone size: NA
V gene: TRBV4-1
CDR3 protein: CASSQARTTGDSSYEQYF
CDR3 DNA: TGCGCCAGCAGCCAAGCCCGAACAACAGGTGATAGCTCCTACGAGCAGTACTTC

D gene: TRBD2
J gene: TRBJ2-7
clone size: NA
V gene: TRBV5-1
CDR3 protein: CAPWDSGELGEQYF
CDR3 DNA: TGCGCCCCCTGGGATAGCGGGGAGTTGGGCGAGCAGTACTTC

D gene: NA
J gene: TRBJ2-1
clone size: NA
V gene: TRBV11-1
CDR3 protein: CASSLGGRGNEQFF
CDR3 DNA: TGTGCCAGCAGCTTAGGCGGCCGGGGGAATGAGCAGTTCTTC

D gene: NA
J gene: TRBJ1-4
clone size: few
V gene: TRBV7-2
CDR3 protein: CASSRGSYNEKLFF
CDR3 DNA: TGTGCCAGCAGCCGGGGGTCCTATAATGAAAAACTGTTTTTT

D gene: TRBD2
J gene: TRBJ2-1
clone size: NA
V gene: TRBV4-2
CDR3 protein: CASSQGLAGERNEQFF
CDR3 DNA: TGTGCCAGCAGCCAAGGCCTAGCGGGAGAACGCAATGAGCAGTTCTTC

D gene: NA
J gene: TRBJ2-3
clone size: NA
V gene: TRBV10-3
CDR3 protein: CAISESQGSTDTQYF
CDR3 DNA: TGTGCCATCAGTGAGTCTCAGGGGAGCACAGATACGCAGTATTTT

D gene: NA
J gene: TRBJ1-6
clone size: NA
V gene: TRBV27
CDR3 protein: CASSLYGPSSYNSPLHF
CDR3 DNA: TGTGCCAGCAGTTTATATGGTCCGAGCTCCTATAATTCACCCCTCCACTTT

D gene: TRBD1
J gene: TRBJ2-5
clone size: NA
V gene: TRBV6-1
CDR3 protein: CASTRDRGETQYF
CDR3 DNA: TGTGCCAGCACCCGGGACAGGGGTGAGACCCAGTACTTC

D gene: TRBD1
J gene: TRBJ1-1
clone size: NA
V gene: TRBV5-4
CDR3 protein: CASSYQGARAEAFF
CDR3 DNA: TGTGCCAGCAGCTACCAGGGGGCAAGGGCTGAAGCTTTCTTT

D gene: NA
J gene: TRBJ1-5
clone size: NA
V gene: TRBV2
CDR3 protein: CASRIQGGGNQPQHF
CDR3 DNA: TGTGCCAGCAGGATACAGGGCGGCGGCAATCAGCCCCAGCATTTT

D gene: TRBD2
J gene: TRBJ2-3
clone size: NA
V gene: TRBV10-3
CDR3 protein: CATRTSGPTDTQYF
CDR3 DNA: TGTGCCACCCGGACTAGCGGACCCACAGATACGCAGTATTTT

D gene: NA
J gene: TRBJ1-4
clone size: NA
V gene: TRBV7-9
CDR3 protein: CASSLSFGSNEKLFF
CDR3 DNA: TGTGCCAGCAGCTTATCGTTCGGGTCTAATGAAAAACTGTTTTTT

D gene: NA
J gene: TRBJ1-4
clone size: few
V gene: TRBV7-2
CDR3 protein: CASSQWEDGATNEKLFF
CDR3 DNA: TGTGCCAGCAGCCAATGGGAGGACGGCGCAACTAATGAAAAACTGTTTTTT

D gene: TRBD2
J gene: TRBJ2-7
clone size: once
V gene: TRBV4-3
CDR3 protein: CASSQDRDSGGTEQYF
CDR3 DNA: TGCGCCAGCAGCCAAGATCGAGATAGCGGGGGAACCGAGCAGTACTTC

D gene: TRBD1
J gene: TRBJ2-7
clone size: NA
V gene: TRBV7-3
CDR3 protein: CASSSRGGTGSHEQYF
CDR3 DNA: TGTGCCAGCAGCTCTCGAGGCGGGACAGGGTCCCACGAGCAGTACTTC

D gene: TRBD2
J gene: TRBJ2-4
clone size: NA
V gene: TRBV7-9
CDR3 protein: CASSDDGGASKNIQYF
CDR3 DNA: TGTGCCAGCAGCGATGACGGGGGGGCGTCCAAAAACATTCAGTACTTC

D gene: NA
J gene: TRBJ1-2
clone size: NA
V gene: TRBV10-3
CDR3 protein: CAISDRQVPNYGYTF
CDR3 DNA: TGTGCCATCAGTGATCGACAGGTCCCCAACTATGGCTACACCTTC

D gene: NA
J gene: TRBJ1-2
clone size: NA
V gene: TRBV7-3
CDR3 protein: CASSSNPNYGYTF
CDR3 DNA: TGTGCCAGCAGCTCAAATCCTAACTATGGCTACACCTTC

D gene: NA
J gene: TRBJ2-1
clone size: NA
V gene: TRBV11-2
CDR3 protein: CASSPSATPGEQFF
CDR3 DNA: TGTGCCAGCAGCCCTTCCGCGACCCCGGGTGAGCAGTTCTTC

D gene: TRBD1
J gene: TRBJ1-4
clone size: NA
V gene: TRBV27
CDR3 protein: CASSLSQTGLTNEKLFF
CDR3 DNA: TGTGCCAGCAGTTTAAGCCAGACAGGGTTGACTAATGAAAAACTGTTTTTT

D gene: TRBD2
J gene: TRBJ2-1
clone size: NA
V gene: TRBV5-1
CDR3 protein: CASSRDSGGTYNEQFF
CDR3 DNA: TGCGCCAGCAGCCGAGATAGCGGGGGTACCTACAATGAGCAGTTCTTC

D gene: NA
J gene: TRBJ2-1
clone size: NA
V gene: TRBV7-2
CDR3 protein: CASSFSGLQYNEQFF
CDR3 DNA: TGTGCCAGCAGCTTCTCGGGACTCCAATACAATGAGCAGTTCTTC

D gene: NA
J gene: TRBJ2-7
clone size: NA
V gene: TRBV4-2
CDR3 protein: CASSQTGNEQYF
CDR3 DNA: TGTGCCAGCAGCCAAACCGGGAACGAGCAGTACTTC

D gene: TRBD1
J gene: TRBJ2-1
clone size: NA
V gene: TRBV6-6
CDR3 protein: CASSLRTGADEQFF
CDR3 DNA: TGTGCCAGCAGTCTCAGGACAGGGGCGGATGAGCAGTTCTTC

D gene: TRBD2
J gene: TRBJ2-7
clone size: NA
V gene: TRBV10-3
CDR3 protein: CAISGLAGVEQYF
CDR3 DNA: TGTGCCATCAGCGGACTAGCGGGAGTAGAGCAGTACTTC

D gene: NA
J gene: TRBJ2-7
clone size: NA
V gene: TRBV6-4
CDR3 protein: CASSVGVYEQYF
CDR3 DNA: TGTGCCAGCAGTGTCGGGGTCTACGAGCAGTACTTC

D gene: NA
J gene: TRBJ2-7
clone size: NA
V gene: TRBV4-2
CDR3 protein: CASSQFRFFEQYF
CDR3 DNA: TGTGCCAGCAGCCAGTTCCGGTTTTTCGAGCAGTACTTC

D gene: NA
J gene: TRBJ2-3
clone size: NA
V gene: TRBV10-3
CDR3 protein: CAISSGLSTDTQYF
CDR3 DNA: TGTGCCATCAGTAGCGGGCTAAGCACAGATACGCAGTATTTT

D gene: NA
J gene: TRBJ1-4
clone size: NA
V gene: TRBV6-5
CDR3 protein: CASSYGGTNEKLFF
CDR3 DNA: TGTGCCAGCAGTTACGGGGGGACTAATGAAAAACTGTTTTTT

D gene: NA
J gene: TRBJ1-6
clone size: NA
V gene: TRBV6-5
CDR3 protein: CASSGSPGPNSPLHF
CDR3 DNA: TGTGCCAGCAGTGGATCTCCAGGCCCAAATTCACCCCTCCACTTT

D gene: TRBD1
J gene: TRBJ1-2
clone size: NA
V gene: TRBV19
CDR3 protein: CASETGLSLYGYTF
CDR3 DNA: TGTGCCAGTGAGACAGGGCTATCTCTCTATGGCTACACCTTC

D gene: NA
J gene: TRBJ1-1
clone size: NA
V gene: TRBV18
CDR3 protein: CASSYREDTEAFF
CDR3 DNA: TGTGCCAGCTCGTACCGGGAGGACACTGAAGCTTTCTTT

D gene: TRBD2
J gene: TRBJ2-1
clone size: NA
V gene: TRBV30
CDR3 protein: CAWSRWSGRAAYNEQFF
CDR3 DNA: TGTGCCTGGAGTCGGTGGTCCGGGAGGGCCGCCTACAATGAGCAGTTCTTC

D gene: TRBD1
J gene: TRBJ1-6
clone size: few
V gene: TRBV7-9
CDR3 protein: CASSDGQGWNSPLHF
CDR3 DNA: TGTGCCAGCAGCGACGGACAGGGCTGGAATTCACCCCTCCACTTT

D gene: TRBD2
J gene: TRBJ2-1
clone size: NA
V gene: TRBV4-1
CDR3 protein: CASSQDWGGPEQFF
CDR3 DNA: TGCGCCAGCAGCCAAGACTGGGGAGGGCCGGAGCAGTTCTTC

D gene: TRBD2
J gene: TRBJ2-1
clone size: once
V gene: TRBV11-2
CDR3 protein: CASSFITSGAYNEQFF
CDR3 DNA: TGTGCCAGCAGCTTCATAACTAGCGGAGCCTACAATGAGCAGTTCTTC

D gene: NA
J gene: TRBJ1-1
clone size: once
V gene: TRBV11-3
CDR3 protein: CASTYPGPNTEAFF
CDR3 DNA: TGTGCCAGCACCTACCCAGGGCCGAACACTGAAGCTTTCTTT

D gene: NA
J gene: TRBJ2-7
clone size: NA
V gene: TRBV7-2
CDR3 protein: CASSPTRSSYEQYF
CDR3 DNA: TGTGCCAGCAGCCCGACTAGGAGCTCCTACGAGCAGTACTTC

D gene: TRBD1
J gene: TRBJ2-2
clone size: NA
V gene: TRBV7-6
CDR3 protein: CASKGDRNTGELFF
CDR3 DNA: TGTGCCAGCAAAGGGGACAGGAACACCGGGGAGCTGTTTTTT

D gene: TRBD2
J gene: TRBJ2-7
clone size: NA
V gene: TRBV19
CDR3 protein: CASRRGGALHEQYF
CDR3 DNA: TGTGCCAGTCGCCGGGGGGGCGCGCTCCACGAGCAGTACTTC

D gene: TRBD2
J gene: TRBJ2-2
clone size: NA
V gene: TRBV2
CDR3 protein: CASEGTSGIRTGELFF
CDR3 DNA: TGTGCCAGCGAAGGGACTAGCGGGATCCGCACCGGGGAGCTGTTTTTT

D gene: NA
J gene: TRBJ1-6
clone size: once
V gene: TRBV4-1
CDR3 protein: CASSPHLGHEYNSPLHF
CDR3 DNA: TGCGCCAGCAGCCCCCACCTGGGACATGAGTATAATTCACCCCTCCACTTT

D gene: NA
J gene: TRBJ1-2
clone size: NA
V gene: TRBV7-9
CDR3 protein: CASSLDGGQWRGYTF
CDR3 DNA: TGTGCCAGCAGCCTAGATGGGGGCCAATGGCGTGGCTACACCTTC

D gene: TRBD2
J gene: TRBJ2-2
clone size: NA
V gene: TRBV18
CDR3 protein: CASSLGLAGLNTGELFF
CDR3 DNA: TGTGCCAGCTCACTGGGACTAGCGGGACTTAACACCGGGGAGCTGTTTTTT

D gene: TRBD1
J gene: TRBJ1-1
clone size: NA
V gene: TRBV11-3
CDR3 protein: CASSQGQLDEAFF
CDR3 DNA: TGTGCCAGCAGCCAGGGACAGTTGGATGAAGCTTTCTTT

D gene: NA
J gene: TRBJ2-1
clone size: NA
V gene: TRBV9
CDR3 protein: CASSAGDRVGNEQFF
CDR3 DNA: TGTGCCAGCAGCGCGGGAGACAGGGTAGGCAATGAGCAGTTCTTC

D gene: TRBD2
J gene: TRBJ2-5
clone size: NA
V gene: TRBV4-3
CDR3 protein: CASSQGSGGTQETQYF
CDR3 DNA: TGCGCCAGCAGCCAAGGGTCGGGGGGTACCCAAGAGACCCAGTACTTC

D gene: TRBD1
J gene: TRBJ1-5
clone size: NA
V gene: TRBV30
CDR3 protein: CAWSGQGNQPQHF
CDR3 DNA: TGTGCCTGGAGTGGACAGGGGAATCAGCCCCAGCATTTT

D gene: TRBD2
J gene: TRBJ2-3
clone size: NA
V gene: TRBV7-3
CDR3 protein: CASSRGGAVTDTQYF
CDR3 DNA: TGTGCCAGCAGCCGCGGGGGGGCGGTCACAGATACGCAGTATTTT

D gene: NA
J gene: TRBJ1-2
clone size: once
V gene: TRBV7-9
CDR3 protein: CASRSDRPQEGYTF
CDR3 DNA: TGTGCCAGCAGGTCTGACAGGCCCCAGGAAGGCTACACCTTC

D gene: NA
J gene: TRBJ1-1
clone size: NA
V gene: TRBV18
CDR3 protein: CASSPALAETEAFF
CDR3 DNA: TGTGCCAGCTCCCCGGCCCTAGCGGAGACTGAAGCTTTCTTT

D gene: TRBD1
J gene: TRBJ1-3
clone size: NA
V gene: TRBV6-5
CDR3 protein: CASRVDRFSGNTIYF
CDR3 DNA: TGTGCCAGCAGAGTGGACAGGTTCTCTGGAAACACCATATATTTT

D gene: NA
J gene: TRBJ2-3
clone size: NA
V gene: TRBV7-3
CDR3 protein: CASSERGGDTQYF
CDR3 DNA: TGTGCCAGCAGCGAACGGGGAGGCGATACGCAGTATTTT

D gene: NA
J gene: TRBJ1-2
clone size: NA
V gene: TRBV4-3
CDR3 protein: CASSQDQSGYGYTF
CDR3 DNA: TGCGCCAGCAGCCAAGATCAATCAGGATATGGCTACACCTTC